Following are 9 T cell receptor beta chains from one sample sequenced in a study of T cells expressing NK-cell markers. With the 5' RACE reads reprocessed, TCRdb shows one record per CDR3 protein and no DNA. The sample shows roughly 160,000 distinct CDR3 sequences, and around a sixth sits with its ten largest clones. Sequencing used blood T cells: a sorted CD56 or NKG2C T cell subset, CD4+ or CD8+ T cells, or bulk PBMC T cells (not recorded which). Receptors originate from a woman between 18 and 75 years old in good health.

The chain is built from TRBV27 and TRBJ2-2. The CDR3 is 16 amino acids. Per germline, CDR1 MNHEY and CDR2 SMNVEV (reference sequence). The CDR3 region is CASSSGSYGNTGELFF.

The V and J genes are TRBV28 and TRBJ1-4; TCRdb calls TRBD1, which cannot be checked without DNA. Germline V gene sequence: CDR1 MDHEN, CDR2 SYDVKM. The CDR3 totals 15 residues. CDR3 region: CASSISGQGNEKLFF.

The gene calls are TRBV20-1 and TRBJ2-1; TCRdb's D call of TRBD2 is untestable without DNA. The CDR3 spans 16 residues. Germline lookup yields CDR1 DFQATT and CDR2 SNEGSKA (reference sequence). CDR3: CSARDAIPSSYNEQFF.

The chain links TRBV7-3 to TRBJ2-4; TCRdb gives TRBD2 as the D gene, but with no DNA this cannot be confirmed. The CDR3 totals 18 residues. CDR1 SGHTA and CDR2 FQGTGA come from the germline V gene. CDR3 region: CASSPGTSGGIAKNIQYF. The whole variable domain, filled in from reference TRBV7-3 and TRBJ2-4, reads GAGVSQTPSNKVTEKGKYVELRCDPISGHTALYWYRQSLGQGPEFLIYFQGTGAADDSGLPNDRFFAVRPEGSVSTLKIQRTERGDSAVYLCASSPGTSGGIAKNIQYFGAGTRLSVL.

The chain is built from TRBV28 and TRBJ2-7; TCRdb proposes TRBD2, but this gene call is untestable without DNA. The CDR3 is 20 residues long. Germline V lookup: CDR1 MDHEN, CDR2 SYDVKM. CDR3 protein: CASKTEGRWASGIQIYEQYF.

The chain has TRBV12-5 and TRBJ2-5; TCRdb calls TRBD1, which cannot be checked without DNA. Per germline, CDR1 LGHNT and CDR2 FRNRAP. CDR3 length: 15 amino acids. CDR3 in amino acids: CASGQGGASQETQYF.

The rearrangement links TRBV20-1 to TRBJ2-1; the D call of TRBD1 rests on TCRdb alone, since no DNA is present to check it. Germline V CDR1 and CDR2: DFQATT, SNEGSKA (reference sequence). CDR3 length equals 13 residues. CDR3 protein: CSASGGGDNEQFF.

CDR3 protein: CSAIKQEGAYEQYF. The V gene is TRBV20-1, the J gene TRBJ2-7; with no DNA, the TCRdb D assignment of TRBD1 cannot be verified. The CDR3 has 14 residues. Germline CDR1 is DFQATT and CDR2 is SNEGSKA (reference sequence).

The chain recombines TRBV7-8 with TRBJ2-1; TCRdb picks TRBD1, but there is no DNA to check that call. CDR3 length: 16 amino acids. CDR1 and CDR2 from the germline V gene are SGHVS and FQNEAQ. This CDR3 is CASSIQTGSSYNEQFF.